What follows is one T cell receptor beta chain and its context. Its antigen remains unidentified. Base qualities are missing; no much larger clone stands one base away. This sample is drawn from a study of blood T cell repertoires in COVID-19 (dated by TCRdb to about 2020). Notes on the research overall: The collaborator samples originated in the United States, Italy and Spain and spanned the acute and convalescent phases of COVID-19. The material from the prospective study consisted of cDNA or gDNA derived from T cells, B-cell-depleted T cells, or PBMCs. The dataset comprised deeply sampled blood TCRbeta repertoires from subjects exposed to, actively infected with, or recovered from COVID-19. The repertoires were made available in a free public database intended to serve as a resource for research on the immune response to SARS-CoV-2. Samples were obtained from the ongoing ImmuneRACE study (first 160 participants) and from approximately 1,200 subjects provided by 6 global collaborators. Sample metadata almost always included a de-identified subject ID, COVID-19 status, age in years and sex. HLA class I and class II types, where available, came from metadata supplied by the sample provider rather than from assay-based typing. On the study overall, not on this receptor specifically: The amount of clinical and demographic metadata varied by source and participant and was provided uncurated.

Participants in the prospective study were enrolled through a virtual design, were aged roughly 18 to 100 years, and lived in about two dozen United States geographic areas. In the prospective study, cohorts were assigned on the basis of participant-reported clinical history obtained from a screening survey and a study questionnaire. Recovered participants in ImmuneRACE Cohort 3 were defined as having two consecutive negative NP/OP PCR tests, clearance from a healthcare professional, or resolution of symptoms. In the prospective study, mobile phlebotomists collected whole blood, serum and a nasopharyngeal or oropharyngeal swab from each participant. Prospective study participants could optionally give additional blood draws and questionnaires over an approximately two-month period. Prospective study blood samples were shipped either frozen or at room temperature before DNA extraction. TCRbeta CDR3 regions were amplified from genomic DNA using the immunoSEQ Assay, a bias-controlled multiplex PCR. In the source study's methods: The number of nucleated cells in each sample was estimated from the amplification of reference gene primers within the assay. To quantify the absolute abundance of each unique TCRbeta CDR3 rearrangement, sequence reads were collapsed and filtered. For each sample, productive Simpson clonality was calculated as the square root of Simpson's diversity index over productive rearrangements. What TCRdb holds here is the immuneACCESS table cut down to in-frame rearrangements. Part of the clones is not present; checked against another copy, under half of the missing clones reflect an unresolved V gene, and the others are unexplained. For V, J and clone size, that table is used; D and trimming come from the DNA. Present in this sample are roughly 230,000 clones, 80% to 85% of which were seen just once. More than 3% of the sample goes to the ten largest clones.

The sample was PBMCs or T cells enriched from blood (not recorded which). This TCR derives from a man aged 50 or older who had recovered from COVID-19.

The sequenced DNA is TGCAGCGTCGTCCGGAGGGACTATGGCTACACCTTC. Its protein is CSVVRRDYGYTF. Here the chain combines TRBV29-1 and TRBJ1-2; the D gene cannot be resolved reliably. Between the V and J ends, shortened by 6 bases and 3 bases respectively, the junction contains 11 bases. From the germline V gene, CDR1 is SQVTM and CDR2 is ANQGSEA. CDR3 length: 12 amino acids, cysteine to phenylalanine. CDR3 DNA only is kept here, 36 bases in frame from base 1.